The 10 T cell receptor beta chains in this list originate from one sample, sequenced in a study of cytomegalovirus exposure and HLA in healthy donors. The PCR was carried out with 60 Vbeta primers and 13 Jbeta primers. Clones were sequenced by immunoSEQ multiplex PCR, and TCRdb holds only the in-frame ones, with some missing. This sample has some 90,000 clones; approximately 72% occur once, and the top ten carry 13% to 15%. The sample taken for sequencing was PBMCs. Receptor source: a woman between 70 and 85 years old in good health and CMV-seropositive.

This clone was recorded once. The chain is built from TRBV30 and TRBJ1-3; the match to TRBD1 covers 7 bases. The germline V gene encodes CDR1 GTSNPN and CDR2 SVGIG (reference sequence). V shed 0 bases, J shed 3 bases, and the junction held 5 bases outside the gene matches. The CDR3 is 15 residues long. CDR3 region: CAWSVETGIGNTIYF. DNA of the CDR3: TGTGCCTGGAGTGTCGAGACAGGGATTGGAAACACCATATATTTT. The full variable domain, with the rest looked up from reference TRBV30 and TRBJ1-3, is SQTIHQWPATLVQPVGSPLSLECTVEGTSNPNLYWYRQAAGRGLQLLFYSVGIGQISSEVPQNLSASRPQDRQFILSSKKLLLSDSGFYLCAWSVETGIGNTIYFGEGSWLTVV.

This clone was counted between two and nine times. The gene calls are TRBV11-2 and TRBJ1-1, with TRBD1 matching over 7 bases. CDR1 and CDR2 from the germline V gene are SGHAT and FQNNGV. Trimming cost V 1 base and J 3 bases; bases outside gene matches: 11. This CDR3 has 17 residues. The CDR3 sequence is CASSLVSLLGTDTEAFF. The CDR3 DNA follows: TGTGCCAGCAGCTTAGTTTCCTTGCTGGGGACAGACACTGAAGCTTTCTTT.

The rearrangement links TRBV11-2 to TRBJ2-1; TRBD2 aligns across 8 bases. The V gene end was trimmed by 3 bases and the J gene end by 10 bases; junction bases not matched to a gene: 14. This CDR3 has 16 amino acids. CDR1 SGHAT and CDR2 FQNNGV come from the germline V gene. CDR3 protein: CASSLFDGGAVGEQFF. In DNA, the CDR3 is TGTGCCAGCAGCTTGTTTGACGGGGGGGCAGTAGGGGAGCAGTTCTTC.

The chain joins TRBV19 to TRBJ2-1; 8 positions agree with TRBD2. The CDR3 covers 16 residues. Per the germline V gene, CDR1 is LNHDA and CDR2 is SQIVND (reference sequence). The V segment lost 5 bases and the J segment 6 bases; nucleotides outside the gene matches: 12. CDR3 coding DNA: TGTGCCAGTAGTTTCTTGCCCGGGGGGGCGGTCAATGAGCAGTTCTTC. This translates into CASSFLPGGAVNEQFF. Using reference TRBV19 and TRBJ2-1 for the parts outside the CDR3, the full variable domain is DGGITQSPKYLFRKEGQNVTLSCEQNLNHDAMYWYRQDPGQGLRLIYYSQIVNDFQKGDIAEGYSVSREKKESFPLTVTSAQKNPTAFYLCASSFLPGGAVNEQFFGPGTRLTVL.

The chain uses TRBV19 and TRBJ2-5; D not resolved. CDR1 LNHDA and CDR2 SQIVND come from the germline V gene (reference sequence). V lost 8 bases, J lost 1 base, and 17 bases lay in between. This CDR3 region has 15 residues. CDR3 region: CASSSIMQAQETQYF. The CDR3 coding sequence is TGTGCCAGTTCCTCGATTATGCAGGCCCAAGAGACCCAGTACTTC.

The chain carries TRBV6-5 and TRBJ1-3; D is possibly TRBD1 (6 bases). Germline assignment: CDR1 MNHEY and CDR2 SVGAGI. The CDR3 has 15 residues. Trimming removed 4 bases at V and 4 bases at J, with 14 bases between. The CDR3 nucleotides read TGTGCCAGCAGTTCCCCGGGGGGGCCAGGAAACACCATATATTTT. Protein product: CASSSPGGPGNTIYF.

The V gene is TRBV27, the J gene TRBJ1-2; the match to TRBD1 covers 10 bases. The CDR3 has 15 residues. Germline V gene data show CDR1 as MNHEY and CDR2 as SMNVEV (reference sequence). The trim removed 6 bases at V and 7 bases at J, leaving 11 bases unmatched. CDR3 coding DNA: TGTGCCAGCAGCCGCTCCGGGACAGGGGTATTTGGCTACACCTTC. Residues: CASSRSGTGVFGYTF.

The V and J genes are TRBV28 and TRBJ2-7, with TRBD2 matching over 10 bases. The V gene end was trimmed by 4 bases and the J gene end by 2 bases; junction bases not matched to a gene: 14. Germline lookup yields CDR1 MDHEN and CDR2 SYDVKM. This CDR3 spans 18 amino acids. CDR3 in DNA: TGTGCCAGCAGTTATCCCCCCTCTAGGAGCGGGAGGGCCTACGAGCAGTACTTC. Its protein product is CASSYPPSRSGRAYEQYF. Combining the CDR3 with reference TRBV28 and TRBJ2-7 gives the whole variable domain DVKVTQSSRYLVKRTGEKVFLECVQDMDHENMFWYRQDPGLGLRLIYFSYDVKMKEKGDIPEGYSVSREKKERFSLILESASTNQTSMYLCASSYPPSRSGRAYEQYFGPGTRLTVT.

The genes are TRBV27 and TRBJ2-5, with 7 bases matching TRBD1. From germline, CDR1 is MNHEY and CDR2 SMNVEV (reference sequence). CDR3 length: 12 residues. Unmatched junction bases numbered 4, after V lost 6 bases and J lost 6 bases. The CDR3 sequence: CASRTGLQTQYF. The CDR3 DNA reads TGTGCCAGCAGGACAGGGCTGCAGACCCAGTACTTC.

The chain uses TRBV13 and TRBJ2-1; tentative D call: TRBD2 (5 bases). Germline V CDR1 and CDR2: PRHDT, FYEKMQ (reference sequence). This CDR3 has 15 residues. Trimming pared 1 base from V and 3 bases from J, leaving 10 bases between. The CDR3 DNA follows: TGTGCCAGCAGCTTAGAGGGCGCGGGCTACAATGAGCAGTTCTTC. Protein sequence: CASSLEGAGYNEQFF.